Shown below are 10 T cell receptor beta chains from a single sample sequenced in a study of OX40 agonist ivuxolimab in advanced cancers. The table came from immunoSEQ multiplex PCR; TCRdb's copy has only in-frame clones and leaves some out. The table includes about 89,000 clones, approximately 91% detected once. Here the sequenced sample was CD4+ or CD8+ T cells sorted from blood, taken in a trial of the OX40 agonist ivuxolimab. These receptors originate from an adult with an advanced solid tumor such as melanoma, head and neck, liver or kidney cancer.

The chain is built from TRBV5-1 and TRBJ2-5; 10 nucleotides agree with TRBD1. The CDR3 runs to 14 residues. CDR1 SGHRS and CDR2 YFSETQ come from the germline V gene. The V and J ends lost 6 bases and 5 bases, in that order; junction bases with no gene match: 7. CDR3 nucleotides: TGCGCCAGCACCAGGGGACAGGGGTGGGAGACCCAGTACTTC. Encoded protein: CASTRGQGWETQYF.

This chain links TRBV6-1 with TRBJ2-7; either TRBD1 or TRBD2 may supply D (5 bases each). Trimming stripped 0 bases from V and 7 bases from J, with 16 bases between. The CDR3 runs to 15 residues. In germline, CDR1 is MNHNS, CDR2 SASEGT. The CDR3 DNA reads as TGTGCCAGCAGTGAAGCCGGGGACGGGGCCTGGGAGCAGTACTTC. Translated, it gives CASSEAGDGAWEQYF.

The CDR3 sequence: CASSTAQGYGYTF. CDR3 in DNA: TGTGCCAGCAGTACCGCCCAGGGTTACGGCTACACCTTC. The chain recombines TRBV6-5 with TRBJ1-2; a possible D gene is TRBD1 (5 bases). Trimming took off 5 bases at V and 8 bases at J, with 15 bases between the two ends. The CDR3 has 13 amino acids. Germline V gene data show CDR1 as MNHEY and CDR2 as SVGAGI.

The chain is built from TRBV18 and TRBJ2-1, with a weak D call TRBD1 (6 bases). The CDR3 sequence is 14 residues long. The V end was cut by 5 bases, the J end by 7 bases, with 15 bases between. Germline lookup yields CDR1 KGHSH and CDR2 LQKENI. The CDR3 sequence: CASSESTGKNEQFF. The CDR3 bases are TGTGCCAGCTCAGAGAGCACAGGGAAGAATGAGCAGTTCTTC.

This sequence joins TRBV9 and TRBJ2-1; D remains ambiguous. Per germline, CDR1 SGDLS and CDR2 YYNGEE. This CDR3 is built from 13 residues. V was clipped by 6 bases and J by 6 bases, with 13 bases between them. CDR3 sequence (DNA): TGTGCCAGCACCGCCCAGCCCCCCAATGAGCAGTTCTTC. Protein sequence: CASTAQPPNEQFF.

This chain links TRBV11-2 with TRBJ2-3; 9 bases are shared with TRBD2. The ends lost 1 base at V and 3 bases at J; junction bases unmatched: 8. The CDR3 contains 17 residues. Looked up from germline, CDR1 is SGHAT and CDR2 is FQNNGV. The chain's CDR3 is CASSLVVSRGGTDTQYF. The DNA for the CDR3 is TGTGCCAGCAGCTTAGTTGTGTCGCGGGGGGGAACAGATACGCAGTATTTT.

The chain links TRBV7-9 to TRBJ1-2; D is undetermined. The germline gives CDR1 SEHNR, CDR2 FQNEAQ (reference sequence). CDR3 size: 13 residues. With 3 bases removed from V and 2 bases from J, the gap between germline ends came to 7 bases. The CDR3 reads CASSLIGNYGYTF. In DNA form, the CDR3 reads TGTGCCAGCAGCTTGATAGGAAACTATGGCTACACCTTC.

The chain is built from TRBV6-6 and TRBJ1-1; tentative D call: TRBD1 (5 bases). Germline V gene sequence: CDR1 MNHNY, CDR2 SVGAGI (reference sequence). V lost 7 bases and J lost 0, with 18 bases in between. CDR3 length: 16 residues. The CDR3 nucleotides read TGTGCCAGCACCTCCGGGGGGAGGTGGGTGAACACTGAAGCTTTCTTT. This encodes CASTSGGRWVNTEAFF.

This rearrangement joins TRBV11-1 to TRBJ1-2; TRBD1 agrees at 8 bases. This CDR3 is built from 17 residues. Germline V CDR1 and CDR2: SGHAT, FQDESV (reference sequence). J lost 0 bases, V lost 5 bases, and 11 bases had no gene match. The CDR3 sequence is CASSQTTGTGANYGYTF. For the CDR3, the DNA is TGTGCCAGCAGCCAAACTACCGGGACAGGCGCTAACTATGGCTACACCTTC.

The chain employs TRBV6-1 and TRBJ1-2; D is unclear. Germline V gene sequence: CDR1 MNHNS, CDR2 SASEGT. There are 13 residues in the CDR3. The V and J ends lost 6 bases and 4 bases respectively, with 12 bases between them. The CDR3 DNA follows: TGTGCCAGCAGATCCGGACGGCTCTATGGCTACACCTTC. It translates to CASRSGRLYGYTF.